The 7 T cell receptor beta chains listed next were all sequenced from one sample in a study of spatial heterogeneity in lung cancer. MiXCR was run by TCRdb on the 5' RACE reads, yielding one entry per CDR3 protein. Of roughly 38,000 distinct CDR3 sequences in the sample, about 10% were seen once. Time point denoted: blood at routine non-recurrence follow-up after resection. Sequences were derived from PBMCs, sampled at follow-up. Receptor source: a female donor with early-stage non-small cell lung cancer.

This clonotype was counted many times. The chain couples TRBV29-1 to TRBJ2-7; TRBD2 matches at 9 bases. The J segment lost 6 bases and the V segment lost 0 bases, leaving 9 bases of the junction unmatched. Germline CDR1 is SQVTM and CDR2 is ANQGSEA. The CDR3 loop spans 15 amino acids. This chain's CDR3 is CSVEETSGGLLEQYF. CDR3 in DNA: TGCAGCGTTGAAGAGACGAGCGGGGGGTTACTCGAGCAGTACTTC.

This clonotype was recorded many times. The genes are TRBV29-1 and TRBJ1-1; D is possibly TRBD1 (5 bases). The germline V gene encodes CDR1 SQVTM and CDR2 ANQGSEA. Trimming took off 5 bases at V and 5 bases at J, with 18 bases between the two ends. There are 14 residues in the CDR3. This chain's CDR3 is CSVTHGGMRTEAFF. The CDR3 nucleotides read TGCAGCGTTACCCACGGGGGTATGAGAACTGAAGCTTTCTTT.

This clonotype was observed a few times. The CDR3 nucleotides are TGTGCCACCAGTGATTCCGCGGGACAGATCACCGGGGAGCTGTTTTTT. It codes for CATSDSAGQITGELFF. V usage is TRBV24-1 and J usage is TRBJ2-2; tentatively, D is TRBD1 (7 bases). The CDR3 sequence is 16 residues long. The V end was cut by 2 bases, the J end by 4 bases, with 13 bases between. Germline lookup yields CDR1 KGHDR and CDR2 SFDVKD.

This clonotype was observed a handful of times. The chain employs TRBV7-8 and TRBJ2-5; D is unresolved. This CDR3 is built from 15 residues. Germline loops: CDR1 SGHVS, CDR2 FQNEAQ. V lost 1 base and J 0 bases, leaving 9 bases between the germline ends. The chain's CDR3 is CASSLVFGNQETQYF. As DNA, the CDR3 is TGTGCCAGCAGCTTAGTCTTTGGGAACCAAGAGACCCAGTACTTC.

The sample holds a few counts of this clonotype. The CDR3 reads CASSLVALDYNEQFF. In nucleotides, the CDR3 is TGTGCCAGCAGTTTAGTAGCCCTAGACTACAATGAGCAGTTCTTC. The V gene is TRBV28, the J gene TRBJ2-1; D remains ambiguous. The CDR3 length is 15 residues. CDR1 is MDHEN, CDR2 SYDVKM, per germline. With 2 bases removed from V and 3 bases from J, the gap between germline ends came to 11 bases.

This clonotype was observed a handful of times. CDR3 nucleotides: TGTGCCAGCAGAGACGACAGACAGGTATACAATGAGCAGTTCTTC. Amino acids: CASRDDRQVYNEQFF. This chain connects TRBV28 to TRBJ2-1; the D gene is possibly TRBD1 (6 bases). Trimming shortened V by 6 bases and J by 4 bases, and 16 bases separated the two germline ends. This CDR3 contains 15 residues. The germline V gene encodes CDR1 MDHEN and CDR2 SYDVKM. The full variable domain, with the rest looked up from reference TRBV28 and TRBJ2-1, is DVKVTQSSRYLVKRTGEKVFLECVQDMDHENMFWYRQDPGLGLRLIYFSYDVKMKEKGDIPEGYSVSREKKERFSLILESASTNQTSMYLCASRDDRQVYNEQFFGPGTRLTVL.

This clonotype has ten or more counts. The chain is built from TRBV12-3 or TRBV12-4 and TRBJ2-5, with no clear D. The CDR3 is 13 residues long. The V and J ends lost 3 bases and 2 bases respectively, with 7 bases between them. As DNA, the CDR3 is TGTGCCAGCAGTTTCCACAGACAAGAGACCCAGTACTTC. As protein: CASSFHRQETQYF.